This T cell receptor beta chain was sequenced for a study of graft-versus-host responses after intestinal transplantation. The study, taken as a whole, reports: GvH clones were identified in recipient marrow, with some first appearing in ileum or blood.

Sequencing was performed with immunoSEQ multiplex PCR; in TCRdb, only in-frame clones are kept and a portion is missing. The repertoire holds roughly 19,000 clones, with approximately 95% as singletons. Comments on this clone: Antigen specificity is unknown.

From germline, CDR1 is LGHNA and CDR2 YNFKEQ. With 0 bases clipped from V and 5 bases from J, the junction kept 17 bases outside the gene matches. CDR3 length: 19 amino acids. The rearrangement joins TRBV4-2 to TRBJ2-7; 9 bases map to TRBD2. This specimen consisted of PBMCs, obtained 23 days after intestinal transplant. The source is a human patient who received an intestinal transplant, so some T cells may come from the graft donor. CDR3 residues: CASSQDSLAGPGEKNEQYF. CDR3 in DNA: TGTGCCAGCAGCCAAGATTCGCTAGCGGGGCCGGGGGAAAAAAACGAGCAGTACTTC.